The table lists the clone carrying this T cell receptor (beta chain) with many counts. Antigen unknown. Individuals with ophthalmopathy presented a Clinical Activity Score of at least 3, a NOSPECS grade of at least 4 and a duration under 3 months. Each diagnosis was grounded in clinical symptoms, serum thyroxine and TRAb, thyroid ultrasound, and orbital computed tomography. Out of over 9 ml of fresh peripheral blood came the PBMCs. Germline-derived CDR1 and CDR2 are PRHDT and FYEKMQ (reference sequence). Trimming removed 4 bases from V and 5 bases from J, with 12 bases in between. The CDR3 is made up of 13 amino acids. These data come from a study of T cells in Graves' hyperthyroidism and ophthalmopathy. Template material for amplifying TCR beta CDR3 regions consisted of RNA transcripts. The primer set for the first-round RT-PCR of the TCR CDR3 was HTBI. TCRdb reprocessed the multiplex PCR reads with MiXCR, giving one entry per CDR3 protein. The sample has about 350,000 distinct CDR3 sequences; roughly 13% are singletons.

Study-wide results and limits: Most thyroid clonotypes with frequency above 0.001 were detected in blood.

J is TRBJ2-7 and V is TRBV13; the D is unclear. This clonotype was sampled from a woman aged 40 to 50 with Graves' ophthalmopathy. Sequencing used blood. The CDR3 sequence: CASSWAGTHEQYF. The DNA for the CDR3 is TGTGCCAGCAGCTGGGCCGGCACCCACGAGCAGTACTTC.